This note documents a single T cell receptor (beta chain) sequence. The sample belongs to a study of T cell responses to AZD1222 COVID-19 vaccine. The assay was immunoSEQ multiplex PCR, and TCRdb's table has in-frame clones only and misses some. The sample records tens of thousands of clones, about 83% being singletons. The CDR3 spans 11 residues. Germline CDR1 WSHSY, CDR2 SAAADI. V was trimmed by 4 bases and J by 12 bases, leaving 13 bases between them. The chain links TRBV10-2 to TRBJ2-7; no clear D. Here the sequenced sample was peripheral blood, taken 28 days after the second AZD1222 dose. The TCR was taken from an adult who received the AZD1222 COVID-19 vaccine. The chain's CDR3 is CASSGQGRLYF. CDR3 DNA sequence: TGCGCCAGCAGTGGCCAAGGCCGTTTGTACTTC.